This T cell receptor beta chain emerged from a study of blood T cell repertoires in COVID-19. This CDR3 region has 15 residues. Germline lookup yields CDR1 KGHDR and CDR2 SFDVKD. Trimming cost V 5 bases and J 6 bases; bases outside gene matches: 8. Produced via immunoSEQ multiplex PCR; TCRdb's table is partial and in-frame only. The sample has about 220,000 clones, approximately 89% seen once. The sequence derives from a woman in her thirties or forties with acute COVID-19. This chain connects TRBV24-1 to TRBJ2-1; 8 nucleotides agree with TRBD1. Sequencing input: PBMCs or T cells enriched from blood (not recorded which). CDR3 coding DNA: TGTGCCACCAGTGGGGGGCAGGGGGCCCCCAATGAGCAGTTCTTC. This translates into CATSGGQGAPNEQFF.